This record looks at one T cell receptor beta chain sequence and its context. Antigen specificity is unknown. Within the sample, other DNA sequences also encode this same CDR3. Germline CDR1 reads SGHTA; CDR2 reads FQGTGA. J was trimmed by 2 bases and V by 5 bases; bases with no gene match: 5. This CDR3 has 15 amino acids. TCRdb keeps only in-frame clones here, not all; method: immunoSEQ multiplex PCR. The table has about 450,000 clones, 65% to 80% seen once. The unsorted samples took around 93 million PBMCs to get genomic DNA. This record comes from a study of shared clonotypes between healthy human individuals. The study, taken as a whole, reports: In having few donors, the study represented limited genetic and exposure-history diversity.

The sample was PBMCs. This rearrangement joins TRBV7-3 to TRBJ2-2, with TRBD1 matching 7 bases. This sequence originates from a woman in her forties in good health. Some clones in this sample may be carry-over from other donors' samples. Written as DNA, the CDR3 is TGTGCCAGCAGCCCCCGGACAGGAAACACCGGGGAGCTGTTTTTT. Encoded protein: CASSPRTGNTGELFF.